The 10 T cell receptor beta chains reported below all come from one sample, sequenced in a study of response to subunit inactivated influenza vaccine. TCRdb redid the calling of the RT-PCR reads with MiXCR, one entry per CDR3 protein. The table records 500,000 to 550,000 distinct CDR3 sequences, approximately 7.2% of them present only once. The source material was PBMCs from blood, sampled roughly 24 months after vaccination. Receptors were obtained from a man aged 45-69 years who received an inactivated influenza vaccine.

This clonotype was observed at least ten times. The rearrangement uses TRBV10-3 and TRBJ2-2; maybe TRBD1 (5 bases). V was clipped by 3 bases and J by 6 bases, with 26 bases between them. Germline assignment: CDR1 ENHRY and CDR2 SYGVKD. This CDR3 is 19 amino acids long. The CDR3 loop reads CAISDWQGRPTLGAGELFF. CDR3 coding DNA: TGTGCCATCAGTGATTGGCAGGGTCGTCCCACCCTCGGCGCCGGGGAGCTGTTTTTT.

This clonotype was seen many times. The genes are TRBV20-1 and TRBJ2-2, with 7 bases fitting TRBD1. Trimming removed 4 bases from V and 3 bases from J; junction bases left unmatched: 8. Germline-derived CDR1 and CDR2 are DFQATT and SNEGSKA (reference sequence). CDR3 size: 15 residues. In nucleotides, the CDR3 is TGCAGTGCTACACCGACAGGGTTCGACACCGGGGAGCTGTTTTTT. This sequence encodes CSATPTGFDTGELFF.

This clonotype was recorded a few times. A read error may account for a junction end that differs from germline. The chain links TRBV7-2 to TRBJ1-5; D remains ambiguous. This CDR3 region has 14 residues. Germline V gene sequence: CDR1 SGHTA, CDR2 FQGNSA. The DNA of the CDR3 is TGTGCCAGCAGCTTAGGAGAAGGCAACCAGCCCCAGCATTTT. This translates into CASSLGEGNQPQHF.

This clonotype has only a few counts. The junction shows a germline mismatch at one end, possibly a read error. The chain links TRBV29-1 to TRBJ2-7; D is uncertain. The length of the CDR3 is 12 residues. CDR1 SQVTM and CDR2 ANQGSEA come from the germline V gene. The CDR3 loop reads CSVEDGVHEQYF. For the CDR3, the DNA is TGCAGCGTCGAAGATGGGGTCCACGAGCAGTACTTC.

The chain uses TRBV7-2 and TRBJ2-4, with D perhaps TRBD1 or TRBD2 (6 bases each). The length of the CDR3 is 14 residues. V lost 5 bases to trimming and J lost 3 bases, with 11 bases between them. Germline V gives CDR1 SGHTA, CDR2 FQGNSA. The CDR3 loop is CASSGGGSKNIQYF. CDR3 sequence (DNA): TGTGCCAGCAGCGGAGGGGGGAGCAAAAACATTCAGTACTTC.

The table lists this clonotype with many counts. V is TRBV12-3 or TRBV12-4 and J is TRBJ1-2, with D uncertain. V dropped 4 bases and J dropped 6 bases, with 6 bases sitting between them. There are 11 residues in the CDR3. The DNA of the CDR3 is TGTGCCAGCAGTTGGGGAGATGGCTACACCTTC. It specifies CASSWGDGYTF.

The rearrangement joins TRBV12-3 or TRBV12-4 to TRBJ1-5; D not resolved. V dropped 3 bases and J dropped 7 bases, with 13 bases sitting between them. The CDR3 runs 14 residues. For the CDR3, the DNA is TGTGCCAGCAGTTTCTTGGCCGAGGGCCAGCCCCAGCATTTT. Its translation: CASSFLAEGQPQHF.

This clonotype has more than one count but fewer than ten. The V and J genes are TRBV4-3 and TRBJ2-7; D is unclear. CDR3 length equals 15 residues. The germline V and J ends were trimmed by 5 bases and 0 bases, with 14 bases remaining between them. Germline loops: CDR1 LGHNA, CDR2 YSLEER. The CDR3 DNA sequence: TGCGCCAGCAGCTTTCGGACGGTGCCCTCCTACGAGCAGTACTTC. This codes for CASSFRTVPSYEQYF.

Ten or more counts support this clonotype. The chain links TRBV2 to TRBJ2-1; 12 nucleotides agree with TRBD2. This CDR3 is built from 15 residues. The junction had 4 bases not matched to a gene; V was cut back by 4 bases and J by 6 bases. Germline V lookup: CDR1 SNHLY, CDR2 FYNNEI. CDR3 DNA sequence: TGTGCCAGCAGTGCCTCTAGCGGGGGGGGCAATGAGCAGTTCTTC. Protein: CASSASSGGGNEQFF.

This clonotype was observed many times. CDR3 sequence (DNA): TGCGCCAGCAGCCAAGATCAAAACAGGAACGAGCAGTACTTC. Translating gives CASSQDQNRNEQYF. The V and J genes are TRBV4-3 and TRBJ2-7, with D possibly being TRBD1 (5 bases). The germline V gene encodes CDR1 LGHNA and CDR2 YSLEER. The CDR3 has 14 amino acids. V lost 0 bases and J 5 bases, leaving 11 bases between the germline ends.